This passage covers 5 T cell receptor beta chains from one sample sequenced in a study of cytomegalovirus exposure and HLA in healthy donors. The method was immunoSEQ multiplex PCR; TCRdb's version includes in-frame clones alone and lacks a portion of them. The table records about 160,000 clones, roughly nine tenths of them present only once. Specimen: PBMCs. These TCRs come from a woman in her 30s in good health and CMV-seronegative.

The CDR3, as DNA: TGTGCTAGTGGTTTGGTACAGACGAGGGCAATCTACGAGCAGTACTTC. This gives the protein CASGLVQTRAIYEQYF. The chain couples TRBV12-5 to TRBJ2-7; tentatively, D is TRBD2 (5 bases). The CDR3 runs 16 residues. Germline lookup yields CDR1 LGHNT and CDR2 FRNRAP. Trimming cost V 0 bases and J 3 bases, with 15 bases left between them.

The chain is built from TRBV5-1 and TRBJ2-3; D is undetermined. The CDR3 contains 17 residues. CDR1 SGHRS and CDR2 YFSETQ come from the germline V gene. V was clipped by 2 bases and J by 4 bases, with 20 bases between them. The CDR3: CASSFFSLSESPDTQYF. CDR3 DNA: TGCGCCAGCAGCTTCTTTTCTCTCTCGGAGTCTCCAGATACGCAGTATTTT.

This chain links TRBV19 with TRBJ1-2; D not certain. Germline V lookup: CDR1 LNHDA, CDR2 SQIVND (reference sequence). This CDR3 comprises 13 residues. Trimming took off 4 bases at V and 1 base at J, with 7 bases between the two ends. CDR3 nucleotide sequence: TGTGCCAGTAGTACACAGAGTAACTATGGCTACACCTTC. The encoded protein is CASSTQSNYGYTF.

CDR3 DNA: TGTGCCACCAGCAGAGAGTCAGGAATGGAATATGGCTACACCTTC. It encodes CATSRESGMEYGYTF. V usage is TRBV15 and J usage is TRBJ1-2; D remains ambiguous. Germline assignment: CDR1 LNHNV and CDR2 YYDKDF (reference sequence). Trimming pared 0 bases from V and 5 bases from J, leaving 13 bases between. CDR3 length equals 15 residues.

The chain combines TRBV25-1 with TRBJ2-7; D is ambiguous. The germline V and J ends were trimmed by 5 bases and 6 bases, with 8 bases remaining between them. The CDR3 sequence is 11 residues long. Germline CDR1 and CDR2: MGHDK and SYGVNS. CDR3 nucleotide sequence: TGTGCCAGCAGTACGCTACTCGAGCAGTACTTC. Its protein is CASSTLLEQYF.